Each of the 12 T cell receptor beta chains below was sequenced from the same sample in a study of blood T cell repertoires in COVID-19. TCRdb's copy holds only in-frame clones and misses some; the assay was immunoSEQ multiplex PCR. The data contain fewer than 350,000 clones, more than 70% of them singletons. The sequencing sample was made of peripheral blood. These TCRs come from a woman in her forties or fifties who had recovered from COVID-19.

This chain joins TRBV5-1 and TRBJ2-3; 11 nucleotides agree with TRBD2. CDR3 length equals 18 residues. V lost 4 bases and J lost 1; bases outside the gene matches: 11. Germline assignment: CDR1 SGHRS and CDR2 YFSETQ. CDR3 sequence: CASSLPPKTSGGTDTQYF. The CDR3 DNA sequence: TGCGCCAGCAGCCTCCCCCCGAAGACTAGCGGGGGCACAGATACGCAGTATTTT.

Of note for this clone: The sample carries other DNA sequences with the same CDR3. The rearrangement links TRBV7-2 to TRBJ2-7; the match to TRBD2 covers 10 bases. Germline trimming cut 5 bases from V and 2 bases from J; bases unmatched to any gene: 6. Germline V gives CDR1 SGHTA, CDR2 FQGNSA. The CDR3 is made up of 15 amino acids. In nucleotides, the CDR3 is TGTGCCAGCAGCCCTCGGACTAGCGGAACCTACGAGCAGTACTTC. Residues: CASSPRTSGTYEQYF. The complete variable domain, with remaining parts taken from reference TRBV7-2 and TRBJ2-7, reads GAGVSQSPSNKVTEKGKDVELRCDPISGHTALYWYRQSLGQGLEFLIYFQGNSAPDKSGLPSDRFSAERTGGSVSTLTIQRTQQEDSAVYLCASSPRTSGTYEQYFGPGTRLTVT.

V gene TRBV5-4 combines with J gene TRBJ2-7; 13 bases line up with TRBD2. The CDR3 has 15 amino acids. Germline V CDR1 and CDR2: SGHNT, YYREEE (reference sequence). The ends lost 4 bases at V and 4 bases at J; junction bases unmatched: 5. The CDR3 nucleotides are TGTGCCAGCAGCCCTGGACTAGCGGGAGTTTACGAGCAGTACTTC. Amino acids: CASSPGLAGVYEQYF.

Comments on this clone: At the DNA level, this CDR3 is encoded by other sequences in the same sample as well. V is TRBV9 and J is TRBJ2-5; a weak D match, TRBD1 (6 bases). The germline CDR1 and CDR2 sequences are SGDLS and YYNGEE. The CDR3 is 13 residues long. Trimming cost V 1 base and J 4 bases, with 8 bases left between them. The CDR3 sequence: CASSVTGRETQYF. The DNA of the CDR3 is TGTGCCAGCAGCGTAACAGGGAGAGAGACCCAGTACTTC.

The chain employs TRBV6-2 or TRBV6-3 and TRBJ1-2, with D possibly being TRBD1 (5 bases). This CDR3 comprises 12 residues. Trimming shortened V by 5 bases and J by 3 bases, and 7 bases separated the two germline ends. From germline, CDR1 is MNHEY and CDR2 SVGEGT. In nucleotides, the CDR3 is TGTGCCAGCAGTGAGACAGACTATGGCTACACCTTC. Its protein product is CASSETDYGYTF.

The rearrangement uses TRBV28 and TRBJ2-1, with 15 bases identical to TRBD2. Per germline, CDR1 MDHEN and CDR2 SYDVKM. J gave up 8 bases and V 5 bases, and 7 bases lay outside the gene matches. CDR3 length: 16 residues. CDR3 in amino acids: CASSGGTSGRLHEQFF. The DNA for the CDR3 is TGTGCCAGCAGTGGTGGGACTAGCGGGAGGTTACATGAGCAGTTCTTC.

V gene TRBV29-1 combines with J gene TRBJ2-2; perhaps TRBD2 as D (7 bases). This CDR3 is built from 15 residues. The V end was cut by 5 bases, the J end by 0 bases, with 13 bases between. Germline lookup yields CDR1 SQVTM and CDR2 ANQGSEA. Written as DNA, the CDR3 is TGCAGCGTTTCCGCGGGGGCCCCGAACACCGGGGAGCTGTTTTTT. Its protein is CSVSAGAPNTGELFF.

CDR3 region: CASSPPASGDGETQYF. DNA of the CDR3: TGTGCCAGCTCACCACCGGCCAGCGGGGACGGGGAGACCCAGTACTTC. The J gene is TRBJ2-5, the V gene TRBV18; 7 bases align to TRBD2. The V gene's germline CDR1 is KGHSH and CDR2 LQKENI. CDR3 length: 16 residues. The V segment lost 0 bases and the J segment 5 bases; nucleotides outside the gene matches: 9.

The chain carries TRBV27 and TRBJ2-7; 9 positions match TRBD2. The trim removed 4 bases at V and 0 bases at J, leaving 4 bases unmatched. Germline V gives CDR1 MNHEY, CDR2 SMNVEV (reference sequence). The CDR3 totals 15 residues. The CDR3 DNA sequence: TGTGCCAGCAGTTGGGGAGCGGGAGGCTCCTACGAGCAGTACTTC. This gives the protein CASSWGAGGSYEQYF.

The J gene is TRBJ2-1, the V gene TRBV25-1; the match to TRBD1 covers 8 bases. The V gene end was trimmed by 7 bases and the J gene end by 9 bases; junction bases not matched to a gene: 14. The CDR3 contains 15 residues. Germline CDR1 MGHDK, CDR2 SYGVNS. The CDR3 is CASNRRTGSRGEQFF. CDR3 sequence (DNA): TGTGCCAGCAACCGAAGGACAGGGAGTAGGGGTGAGCAGTTCTTC.

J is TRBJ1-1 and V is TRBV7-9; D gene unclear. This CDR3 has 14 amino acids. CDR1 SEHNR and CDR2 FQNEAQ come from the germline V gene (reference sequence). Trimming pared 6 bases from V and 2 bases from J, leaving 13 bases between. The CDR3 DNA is TGTGCCAGCAGACCCGCCGGAGTAAACACTGAAGCTTTCTTT. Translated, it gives CASRPAGVNTEAFF.

The CDR3 coding sequence is TGTGCCAGCAGTATACAACAGGGAAGGTCCTACGAGCAGTACTTC. Protein sequence: CASSIQQGRSYEQYF. This chain links TRBV6-2 or TRBV6-3 with TRBJ2-7, with D possibly matching TRBD1 (6 bases). Germline CDR1 is MNHEY and CDR2 is SVGEGT. V was pared by 5 bases and J by 1 base, with 15 bases between. This CDR3 comprises 15 residues.